The 2 T cell receptor beta chains reported below all come from one sample, sequenced in a study of naive and memory T cell subsets. Amplification of ligated cDNA took four PCR rounds with SP2 and nested alpha and beta constant primers. TCRdb re-called the 5' RACE reads through MiXCR, storing one row per CDR3 protein. The sample records about 48,000 distinct CDR3 sequences, 4.7% being singletons. The library had UMIs added by 3' ligation of an oligonucleotide to TCR cDNA. These receptors came from a female donor in good health.

This clonotype showed up many times. In DNA form, the CDR3 reads TGTGCCAGCAGCTCCAGACAGGGAGCCTACAATGAGCAGTTCTTC. Encoded protein: CASSSRQGAYNEQFF. V usage is TRBV7-6 and J usage is TRBJ2-1, with 7 bases that match TRBD1. The CDR3 spans 15 residues. V gave up 4 bases and J gave up 2 bases; unmatched junction bases: 5. CDR1 and CDR2 (germline): SGHVS, FNYEAQ. Using reference TRBV7-6 and TRBJ2-1 for the parts outside the CDR3, the full variable domain is GAGVSQSPRYKVTKRGQDVALRCDPISGHVSLYWYRQALGQGPEFLTYFNYEAQQDKSGLPNDRFSAERPEGSISTLTIQRTEQRDSAMYRCASSSRQGAYNEQFFGPGTRLTVL.

This clonotype was seen repeatedly, ten times or more. The CDR3 DNA reads TGTGCCAGCAGTCTTGGCTGGGGCCCCAACATTCAGTACTTC. It codes for CASSLGWGPNIQYF. The chain recombines TRBV7-6 with TRBJ2-4, with a tentative D call TRBD1 (5 bases). Germline-derived CDR1 and CDR2 are SGHVS and FNYEAQ. This CDR3 contains 14 residues. V was clipped by 6 bases and J by 7 bases, with 16 bases between them.